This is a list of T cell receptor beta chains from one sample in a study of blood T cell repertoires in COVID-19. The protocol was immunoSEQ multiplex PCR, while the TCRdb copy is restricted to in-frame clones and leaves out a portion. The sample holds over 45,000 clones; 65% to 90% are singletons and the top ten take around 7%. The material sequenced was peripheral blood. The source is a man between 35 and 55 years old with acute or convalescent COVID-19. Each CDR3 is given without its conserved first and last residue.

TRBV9	ASSVDSGGKTGSPEAF
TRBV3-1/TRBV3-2	ASSSRGGHSYEQY
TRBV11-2	ASSLAAQGHTQY
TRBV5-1	ASSLLVAGSQNEQF
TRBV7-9	ASRLDGGNEQF
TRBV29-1	SGGEQNSGANVLT
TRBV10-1	ASSETASYGEQF
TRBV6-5	ASSRLAGLDTQY
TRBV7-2	ASSFGTGGEKLF
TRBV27	ASRTTSGTNEKLF
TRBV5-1	ASSLRDRVDTQY
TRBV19	ALAGGQGYYGYT
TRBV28	ASSLGRELF
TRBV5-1	ASSLVLAGSTDTQY
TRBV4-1	ASSQENYQPQH
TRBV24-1	ATSDLSSQETQY
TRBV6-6	ASSSQTGGEEKLF
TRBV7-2	ASSLAGSGGPREQY
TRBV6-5	ASALRTNNYGYT
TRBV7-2	ASSLRPGRAEAF
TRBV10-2	ASEPETGNTEAF
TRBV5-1	ASSSLGTHTDTQY
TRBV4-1	ASSQDMAFNEKLF
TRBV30	AWSPIGTGLGGYT
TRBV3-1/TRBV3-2	ASSLPAGGGGNEQF
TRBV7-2	ASSLGTRGYEQY
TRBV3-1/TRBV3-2	ASSQDPGPNTEAF
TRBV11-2	ASSIGTGGSYEQY
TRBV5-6	ASIRTGGQYTQY
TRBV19	ASSNRGYTEAF
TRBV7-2	ASSLVGTGRSPLH
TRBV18	ASSPTRAHSPLH
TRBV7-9	ASSDQLTGPSSYEQY
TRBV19	ASSMQGAHNSPLH
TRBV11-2	ASSQNPGTNSPLH
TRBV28	ASKRTPSTDTQY
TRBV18	ASSPLDRGDYGYT
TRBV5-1	ASSLFRNEQF
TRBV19	ASNLRTAGTGELF
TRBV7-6	ASSLGPTGATGNTIY
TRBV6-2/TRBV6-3	ASTPSRVSNQPQH
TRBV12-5	ASGRGGAQH
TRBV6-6	ASSYSQALNSPLH
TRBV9	ASSVGSGGEQY
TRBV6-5	ASSLQGAYGYT
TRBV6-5	ASSRAGMNTEAF
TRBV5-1	ASSLVGQGPTDTQY
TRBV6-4	ASDGTSGGDSTDTQY